Each of the 5 T cell receptor beta chains below was sequenced from the same sample in a study of blood T cell repertoires in COVID-19. Produced via immunoSEQ multiplex PCR; TCRdb's table is partial and in-frame only. The top ten hold about 3.2% of the sample, which has approximately 500,000 clones, 75% to 90% seen once. Sequenced: peripheral blood. The receptor source for this set is a human donor in a cohort sampled during active COVID-19.

For the CDR3, the DNA is TGTGCCAGTAGTATTGCAGGGGCTGGGTATGGCTACACCTTC. It translates to CASSIAGAGYGYTF. The V call is TRBV19, the J call TRBJ1-2; maybe TRBD1 (6 bases). The CDR3 length is 14 residues. CDR1 and CDR2 (germline): LNHDA, SQIVND (reference sequence). V was pared by 3 bases and J by 5 bases, with 13 bases between.

The J gene is TRBJ2-3, the V gene TRBV29-1; tentative D call: TRBD2 (6 bases). Trimming left V 4 bases short and J 5 bases short, with 13 bases between. Germline values: CDR1 SQVTM, CDR2 ANQGSEA. The CDR3 sequence is 13 residues long. CDR3 DNA sequence: TGCAGCGTTGGTGGGAAGGGACTAGATACGCAGTATTTT. Translating it yields CSVGGKGLDTQYF.

The chain is built from TRBV7-9 and TRBJ1-5; D may be TRBD1 (5 bases). With 5 bases removed from V and 4 bases from J, the gap between germline ends came to 15 bases. The germline CDR1 and CDR2 sequences are SEHNR and FQNEAQ (reference sequence). The CDR3 totals 15 residues. CDR3 in DNA: TGTGCCAGCAGCCCGGGCGGGGGGGGAAATCAGCCCCAGCATTTT. Its translation is CASSPGGGGNQPQHF.

V usage is TRBV2 and J usage is TRBJ2-1; D remains ambiguous. Per the germline V gene, CDR1 is SNHLY and CDR2 is FYNNEI. Trimming left V 2 bases short and J 3 bases short, with 14 bases between. The CDR3 runs to 16 residues. In DNA, the CDR3 is TGTGCCAGCAGTGAATGGGCCCAATCCCTCTACAATGAGCAGTTCTTC. This codes for CASSEWAQSLYNEQFF.

Notes on this clone: Given a much more abundant clone one base away, this may be a read error. Here the CDR3 DNA reads TGTGCCAGCAGGACTAGCGGATCCTACGAGCAGTACTTC. Translation gives CASRTSGSYEQYF. The genes are TRBV5-4 and TRBJ2-7; 9 nucleotides match TRBD2. The trim removed 5 bases at V and 1 base at J, leaving 1 base unmatched. Germline V CDR1 and CDR2: SGHNT, YYREEE (reference sequence). The CDR3 runs to 13 residues.